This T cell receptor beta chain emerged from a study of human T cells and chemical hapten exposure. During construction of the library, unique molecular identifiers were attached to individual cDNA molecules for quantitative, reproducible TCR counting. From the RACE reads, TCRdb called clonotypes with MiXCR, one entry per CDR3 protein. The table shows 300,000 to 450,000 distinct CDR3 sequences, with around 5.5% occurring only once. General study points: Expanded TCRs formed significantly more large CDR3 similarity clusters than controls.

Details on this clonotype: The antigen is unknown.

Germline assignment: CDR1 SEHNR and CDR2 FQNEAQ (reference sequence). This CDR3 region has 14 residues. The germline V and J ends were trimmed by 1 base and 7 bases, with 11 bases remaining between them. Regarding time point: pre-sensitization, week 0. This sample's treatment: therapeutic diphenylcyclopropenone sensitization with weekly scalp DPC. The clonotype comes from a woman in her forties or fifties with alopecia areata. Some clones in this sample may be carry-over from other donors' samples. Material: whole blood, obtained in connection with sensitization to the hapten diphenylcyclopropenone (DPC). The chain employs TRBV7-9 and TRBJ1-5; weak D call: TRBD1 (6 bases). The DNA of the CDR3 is TGTGCCAGCAGCTTAGACAGGGCGGAACAGCCCCAGCATTTT. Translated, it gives CASSLDRAEQPQHF.